The clone carrying this T cell receptor beta chain appeared many times. These data originate in a study of early T cells in non-severe SARS-CoV-2 infection. Study as a whole: Sequencing of unsorted whole blood was done on bulk RNA, leaving chains unpaired.

TCRdb reprocessed the 5' RACE reads via MiXCR and lists one record per CDR3 protein. The profile shows 25,000 to 35,000 distinct CDR3 sequences, around 3% of them singletons. The material sequenced was whole blood. The sequence came from an adult who was a healthcare worker with PCR-confirmed SARS-CoV-2 infection or an uninfected control (not recorded which).

The CDR3 region is CASRVWGRTEAFF. The CDR3 DNA is TGTGCCAGCAGGGTGTGGGGGCGGACTGAAGCTTTCTTT. The genes are TRBV14 and TRBJ1-1; weak D call: TRBD1 (6 bases). The CDR3 loop spans 13 amino acids. The germline V gene has CDR1 SGHDN and CDR2 FVKESK. Deletions cut 6 bases from V and 5 bases from J, with 13 bases between.